A selection of T cell receptor beta chains follows, all from one sample in a study of post-analysis software for immune sequencing data. TCRdb reprocessed the PCR reads with MiXCR, giving one entry per CDR3 protein. The sample includes roughly 870,000 distinct CDR3 sequences, about 53% of them seen just once. Sequenced sample: blood. The receptors here all came from a girl between 10 and 17 years old with multiple sclerosis. CDR3s include the opening cysteine and the closing phenylalanine or tryptophan.

>TRBV29-1
CSVGRLPVSGRLEQYF
>TRBV12-3/TRBV12-4
CASSLKGYNSPLHF
>TRBV12-3/TRBV12-4
CASSLGGGHEQFF
>TRBV5-1
CASSFAQGALGYTF
>TRBV20-1
CSALAKTQYF
>TRBV5-1
CASSLKGQASYEQYF
>TRBV11-3
CASSLDKTYEQYF
>TRBV5-1
CASSLGDSAPSEQYF
>TRBV20-1
CSARDIREPVSEQETQYF
>TRBV7-3
CASSLRNDGEQFF
>TRBV21-1
CASSKDLGGPRGYEQYF
>TRBV29-1
CSVAAGYTYEQYF
>TRBV12-3/TRBV12-4
CASSFRQNAEAFF
>TRBV5-1
CASTGASGYNEQFF
>TRBV12-3/TRBV12-4
CASSLGRGPNNEQFF
>TRBV10-3
CAISESISYGYTF
>TRBV29-1
CSVDSGTGGLNNEQFF
>TRBV7-8
CASSSSEGGLNSEQFF
>TRBV20-1
CSASTLIGREETQYF
>TRBV20-1
CSARGLAEFYNEQFF
>TRBV11-2
CASSLEVQYF
>TRBV7-2
CASSFAEDEQYF
>TRBV7-2
CASSLVGGGAIGQYF
>TRBV29-1
CSVEPGYTF
>TRBV25-1
CASSDLGGGLYEQYF
>TRBV5-1
CASSSSGRPNTGELFF
>TRBV12-3/TRBV12-4
CASSLDRGEHNEKLFF
>TRBV4-2
CASSQVGTGVGNEQFF
>TRBV27
CASSPLPTSGSYEQYF
>TRBV7-3
CASSLSGTSGEQYF
>TRBV10-3
CAISESTSALKDEQFF
>TRBV5-1
CASHPQTSGASTDTQYF
>TRBV6-6
CASTSAGGLYEQYF
>TRBV6-4
CASSELGGGTDTQYF